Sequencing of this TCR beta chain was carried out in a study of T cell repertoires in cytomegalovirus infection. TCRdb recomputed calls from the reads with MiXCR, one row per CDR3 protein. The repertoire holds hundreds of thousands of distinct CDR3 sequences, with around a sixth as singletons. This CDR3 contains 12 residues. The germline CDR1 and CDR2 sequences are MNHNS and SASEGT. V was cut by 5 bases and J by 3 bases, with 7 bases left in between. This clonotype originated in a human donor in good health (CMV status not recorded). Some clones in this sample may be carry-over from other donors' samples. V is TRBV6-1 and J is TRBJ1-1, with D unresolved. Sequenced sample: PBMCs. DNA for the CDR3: TGTGCCAGCAGTTTCCGGGACACTGAAGCTTTCTTT. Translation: CASSFRDTEAFF.